The 24 T cell receptor beta chains below all came from one sample that was sequenced in a study of blood T cell repertoires in COVID-19. The table came from immunoSEQ multiplex PCR; TCRdb's copy has only in-frame clones and leaves some out. The sample consists of about 230,000 clones, about 84% of them appearing once. The sample taken for sequencing was peripheral blood. These TCRs come from an elderly woman with acute or convalescent COVID-19.

This clone was recorded only once. The gene calls are TRBV2 and TRBJ2-1; 8 bases are shared with TRBD1. The CDR3 consists of 13 residues. After removal of 4 bases from V and 6 bases from J, the junction contained 2 bases not matched to a gene. Germline-derived CDR1 and CDR2 are SNHLY and FYNNEI. The CDR3 DNA reads as TGTGCCAGCAGTGCTGACAGGGGCAATGAGCAGTTCTTC. As protein: CASSADRGNEQFF.

This chain uses TRBV27 with TRBJ2-1; D perhaps matches TRBD2 (5 bases). Germline V gene sequence: CDR1 MNHEY, CDR2 SMNVEV (reference sequence). The V end lost 2 bases, the J end lost 0 bases, and 17 bases lay between the germline ends. This CDR3 spans 18 amino acids. CDR3 sequence (DNA): TGTGCCAGCAGTTTACGCGCGCGGGCCTTCAGCTCCTACAATGAGCAGTTCTTC. The encoded protein is CASSLRARAFSSYNEQFF.

The chain uses TRBV5-5 and TRBJ1-5, with 8 bases identical to TRBD1. V gave up 4 bases and J gave up 4 bases; unmatched junction bases: 7. This CDR3 contains 15 residues. Germline assignment: CDR1 SGHKS and CDR2 YYEKEE (reference sequence). CDR3 sequence (DNA): TGTGCCAGCAGCATTGGGACAGGTGCAAATCAGCCCCAGCATTTT. Translated: CASSIGTGANQPQHF.

The V gene is TRBV7-2, the J gene TRBJ2-7; a weak D match, TRBD2 (5 bases). The CDR3 has 15 residues. Germline V gene sequence: CDR1 SGHTA, CDR2 FQGNSA. Trimming removed 5 bases from V and 3 bases from J, with 17 bases in between. The DNA of the CDR3 is TGTGCCAGCAGCCAAATAGCGTCCCCCTACTACGAGCAGTACTTC. Protein: CASSQIASPYYEQYF.

The rearrangement links TRBV5-1 to TRBJ2-2; 11 bases agree with TRBD2. The CDR3 covers 16 residues. Trimming cost V 4 bases and J 4 bases; bases outside gene matches: 6. Germline V gene data show CDR1 as SGHRS and CDR2 as YFSETQ. This CDR3 is CASSEGLAVATGELFF. CDR3 coding DNA: TGCGCCAGCAGCGAGGGACTAGCGGTGGCCACCGGGGAGCTGTTTTTT.

The chain is built from TRBV4-1 and TRBJ1-4, with 8 bases identical to TRBD1. CDR1 MGHRA and CDR2 YSYEKL come from the germline V gene. The CDR3 loop spans 18 amino acids. J lost 12 bases, V lost 0 bases, and 18 bases had no gene match. The CDR3 DNA reads as TGCGCCAGCAGCCAAGAAGATGCCCCGGGACAGGCCAAAGGTCAACTGTTTTTT. As protein: CASSQEDAPGQAKGQLFF.

This clone was recorded a few times. The J gene is TRBJ2-2, the V gene TRBV3-1 (or the pseudogene TRBV3-2); no clear D gene. The V gene lost 3 bases and the J gene lost 6 bases, with 8 bases spanning the gap. In germline, CDR1 is LGHDT, CDR2 YNNKEL (reference sequence). The CDR3 runs 13 residues. CDR3 region: CASSHFPSGELFF. The CDR3, as DNA: TGTGCCAGCAGCCACTTCCCCTCCGGGGAGCTGTTTTTT.

This sequence joins TRBV6-1 and TRBJ1-6; a possible D gene is TRBD1 (5 bases). The V end was cut by 3 bases, the J end by 7 bases, with 10 bases between. CDR1 is MNHNS and CDR2 is SASEGT in the germline V gene. There are 14 residues in the CDR3. The CDR3 coding sequence is TGTGCCAGCAGTGACAGGGCTAGGAATTCACCCCTCCACTTT. Encoded protein: CASSDRARNSPLHF.

V usage is TRBV19 and J usage is TRBJ1-5; TRBD1 might be the D (6 bases). The CDR3 consists of 14 residues. V was trimmed by 5 bases and J by 7 bases, leaving 15 bases between them. The germline gives CDR1 LNHDA, CDR2 SQIVND (reference sequence). The DNA of the CDR3 is TGTGCCAGTAGTGATGGGGCAGGGGAACAGCCCCAGCATTTT. Its translation is CASSDGAGEQPQHF.

The chain is built from TRBV5-1 and TRBJ1-6; no clear D gene. Germline V CDR1 and CDR2: SGHRS, YFSETQ. V lost 2 bases and J lost 8, with 14 bases in between. This CDR3 region has 15 residues. The DNA for the CDR3 is TGCGCCAGCAGCTTAATAGTTGGCGGCGATTCACCCCTCCACTTT. Translation gives CASSLIVGGDSPLHF.

The rearrangement uses TRBV3-1 (or the pseudogene TRBV3-2) and TRBJ2-7; D not certain. Trimming removed 1 base from V and 3 bases from J, with 13 bases in between. This CDR3 is 15 amino acids long. Germline V gene data show CDR1 as LGHDT and CDR2 as YNNKEL (reference sequence). The CDR3 DNA reads TGTGCCAGCAGCCAAGGAGTGGGTGACAACTACGAGCAGTACTTC. Translating it yields CASSQGVGDNYEQYF.

This chain links TRBV5-1 with TRBJ1-1; 9 bases are shared with TRBD1. CDR3 length: 14 residues. V shed 4 bases and J 4 bases; nucleotides not matched to a gene: 5. The germline V gene encodes CDR1 SGHRS and CDR2 YFSETQ. DNA of the CDR3: TGCGCCAGCAGCATACCGACAGGGGGCACTGAAGCTTTCTTT. This gives the protein CASSIPTGGTEAFF.

This chain uses TRBV7-2 with TRBJ2-3; 14 bases are shared with TRBD2. Unmatched junction bases numbered 9, after V lost 4 bases and J lost 6 bases. The CDR3 extends over 17 amino acids. The V gene's germline CDR1 is SGHTA and CDR2 FQGNSA. The CDR3 nucleotides are TGTGCCAGCAGCTCGGGACTAGCGGGGGAGGGGTTGGATACGCAGTATTTT. As protein: CASSSGLAGEGLDTQYF.

This clone has only one observation. V usage is TRBV28 and J usage is TRBJ2-6; no reliable D call. CDR1 and CDR2 from the germline V gene are MDHEN and SYDVKM. Deletions cut 7 bases from V and 2 bases from J, with 3 bases between. This CDR3 spans 12 amino acids. The CDR3 reads CASTAGANVLTF. In DNA, the CDR3 is TGTGCCAGCACCGCTGGGGCCAACGTCCTGACTTTC.

The rearrangement uses TRBV4-2 and TRBJ1-1; D uncertain. Trimming stripped 0 bases from V and 10 bases from J, with 18 bases between. Per germline, CDR1 LGHNA and CDR2 YNFKEQ. The CDR3 is 15 amino acids. The CDR3 protein is CASSQDQLSEGVAFF. The CDR3 bases are TGTGCCAGCAGCCAAGATCAATTGAGTGAGGGTGTAGCTTTCTTT.

J is TRBJ1-3 and V is TRBV5-1; D possibly corresponds to TRBD1 (5 bases). This CDR3 region has 16 residues. Per the germline V gene, CDR1 is SGHRS and CDR2 is YFSETQ. With 5 bases removed from V and 2 bases from J, the gap between germline ends came to 17 bases. The DNA for the CDR3 is TGCGCCAGCAGTCCCCAAATTGGGGGGACTGGAAACACCATATATTTT. Residues: CASSPQIGGTGNTIYF.

This clone appeared once. The chain is built from TRBV5-1 and TRBJ2-7; 11 bases agree with TRBD2. Trimming at V came to 7 bases and at J to 6 bases, leaving 15 bases not matched to a gene. Germline assignment: CDR1 SGHRS and CDR2 YFSETQ. The CDR3 totals 16 residues. The DNA for the CDR3 is TGCGCCAGCGCCCTGCCCTTAGCGGGAGGGCCGAGCGAGCAGTACTTC. This codes for CASALPLAGGPSEQYF.

In DNA, the CDR3 is TGTGCCAGCAGCTGGGACAGGTTTGGACCCCAGCATTTT. This codes for CASSWDRFGPQHF. J is TRBJ1-5 and V is TRBV6-5; 8 nucleotides align to TRBD1. The CDR3 extends over 13 amino acids. The germline V gene has CDR1 MNHEY and CDR2 SVGAGI. V gave up 6 bases and J gave up 10 bases; unmatched junction bases: 8.

The genes are TRBV9 and TRBJ2-1; no definite D call. Per the germline V gene, CDR1 is SGDLS and CDR2 is YYNGEE. The CDR3 runs to 14 residues. Trimming removed 0 bases at V and 8 bases at J, with 12 bases between. The CDR3 spells CASSVGPPADEQFF. Written as DNA, the CDR3 is TGTGCCAGCAGCGTAGGGCCCCCCGCCGATGAGCAGTTCTTC.

The V and J genes are TRBV4-1 and TRBJ2-2; 8 bases map to TRBD1. The junction had 7 bases not matched to a gene; V was cut back by 0 bases and J by 7 bases. The CDR3 is made up of 16 amino acids. Germline CDR1 MGHRA, CDR2 YSYEKL. Here the CDR3 DNA reads TGCGCCAGCAGCCAAGAAGGGGCAGGGGGCTTCGGGGAGCTGTTTTTT. Protein product: CASSQEGAGGFGELFF.

The chain recombines TRBV3-1 (or the pseudogene TRBV3-2) with TRBJ2-5; D might be TRBD2 (5 bases). Trimming took 3 bases from V and 7 from J, leaving 12 bases between them. Per germline, CDR1 LGHDT and CDR2 YNNKEL (reference sequence). There are 13 residues in the CDR3. For the CDR3, the DNA is TGTGCCAGCAGCCATGAGGGTAAGGGGACCCAGTACTTC. Translating gives CASSHEGKGTQYF.

This chain links TRBV30 with TRBJ2-7, with D perhaps TRBD1 (5 bases). The CDR3 is made up of 13 amino acids. Germline CDR1 reads GTSNPN; CDR2 reads SVGIG (reference sequence). V shed 5 bases and J shed 6 bases, with 17 bases lying between them. The CDR3 bases are TGTGCCTGGGCGAGGCGTATTGGGGCCGAGCAGTACTTC. This gives the protein CAWARRIGAEQYF.

The J gene is TRBJ2-5, the V gene TRBV5-5, with 7 bases identical to TRBD1. CDR3 length: 15 residues. Trimming removed 3 bases from V and 2 bases from J; junction bases left unmatched: 7. The germline CDR1 and CDR2 sequences are SGHKS and YYEKEE (reference sequence). The CDR3 DNA is TGTGCCAGCAGCTCAATGACAGGGCCTCAAGAGACCCAGTACTTC. This gives the protein CASSSMTGPQETQYF.

This chain joins TRBV5-4 and TRBJ1-2; D might be TRBD1 (6 bases). V lost 5 bases, J lost 8 bases, and 19 bases lay in between. CDR3 length equals 14 residues. Looked up from germline, CDR1 is SGHNT and CDR2 is YYREEE (reference sequence). DNA for the CDR3: TGTGCCAGCAGGTTAGGACAGAACCTGGGGGGCTACACCTTC. Encoded protein: CASRLGQNLGGYTF.